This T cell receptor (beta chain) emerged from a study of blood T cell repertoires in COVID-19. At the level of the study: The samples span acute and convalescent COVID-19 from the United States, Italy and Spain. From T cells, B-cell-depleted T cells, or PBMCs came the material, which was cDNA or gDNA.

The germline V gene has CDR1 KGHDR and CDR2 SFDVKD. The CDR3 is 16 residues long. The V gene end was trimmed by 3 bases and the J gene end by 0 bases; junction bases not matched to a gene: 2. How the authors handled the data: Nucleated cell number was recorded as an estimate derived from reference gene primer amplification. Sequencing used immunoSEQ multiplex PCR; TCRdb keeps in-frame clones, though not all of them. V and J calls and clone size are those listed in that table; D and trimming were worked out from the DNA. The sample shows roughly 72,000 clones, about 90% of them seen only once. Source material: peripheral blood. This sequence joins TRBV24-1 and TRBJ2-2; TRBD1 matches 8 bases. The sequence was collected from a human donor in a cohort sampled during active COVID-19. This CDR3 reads CATSDQGASNTGELFF. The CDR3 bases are TGTGCCACCAGTGATCAGGGGGCTTCGAACACCGGGGAGCTGTTTTTT.